The present T cell receptor (beta chain) was sequenced within a study of shared clonotypes between healthy human individuals. Study-wide findings and caveats: When compared with the clonotypes that were shared by all four sorted-subset donors, the non-shared clonotypes turned out to have lower generation probabilities.

Comment on this clone: Antigen specificity is unknown.

Naive CD8 isolation took CD45RO-negative cells positively selected for CCR7 and excluded terminally differentiated effector memory CD45RA+ cells. Profiling relied on immunoSEQ multiplex PCR, and the TCRdb table lists in-frame clones only, not all of them. The table includes 550,000 to 600,000 clones, 95% to 98% detected once. Sample: naive CD8+ T cells sorted from blood. The clonotype originates from a man under 40 in good health.

CDR3 DNA sequence: TGTGCCAGCAGTTTGGTTGGGGTGCGTAGAGGGGCCAACGTCCTGACTTTC. This gives the protein CASSLVGVRRGANVLTF. The chain links TRBV28 to TRBJ2-6; D gene uncertain. The germline CDR1 and CDR2 sequences are MDHEN and SYDVKM. This CDR3 is 17 amino acids long. Trimming pared 3 bases from V and 4 bases from J, leaving 16 bases between.